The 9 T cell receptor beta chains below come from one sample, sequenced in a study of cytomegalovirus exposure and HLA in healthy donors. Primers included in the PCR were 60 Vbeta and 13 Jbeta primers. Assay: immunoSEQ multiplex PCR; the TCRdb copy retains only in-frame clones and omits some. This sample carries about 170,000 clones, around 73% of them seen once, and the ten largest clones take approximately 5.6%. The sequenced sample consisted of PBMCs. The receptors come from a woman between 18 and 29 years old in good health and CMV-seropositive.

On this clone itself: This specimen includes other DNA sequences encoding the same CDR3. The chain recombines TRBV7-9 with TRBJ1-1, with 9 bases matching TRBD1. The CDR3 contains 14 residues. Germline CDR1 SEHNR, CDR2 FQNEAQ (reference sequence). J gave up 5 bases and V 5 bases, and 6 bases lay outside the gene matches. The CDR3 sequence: CASSPDRGGTEAFF. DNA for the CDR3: TGTGCCAGCAGCCCGGACAGGGGTGGTACTGAAGCTTTCTTT.

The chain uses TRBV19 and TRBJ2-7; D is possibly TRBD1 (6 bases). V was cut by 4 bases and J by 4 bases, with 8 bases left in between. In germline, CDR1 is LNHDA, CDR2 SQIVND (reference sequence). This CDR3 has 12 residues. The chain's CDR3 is CASSKQGYEQYF. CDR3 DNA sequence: TGTGCCAGTAGTAAACAGGGTTACGAGCAGTACTTC.

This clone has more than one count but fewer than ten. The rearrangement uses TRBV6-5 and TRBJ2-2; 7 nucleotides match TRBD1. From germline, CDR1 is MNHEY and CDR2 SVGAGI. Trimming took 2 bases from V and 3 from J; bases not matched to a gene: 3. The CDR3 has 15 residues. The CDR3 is CASSYRGPDTGELFF. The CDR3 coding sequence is TGTGCCAGCAGTTACAGGGGGCCTGACACCGGGGAGCTGTTTTTT.

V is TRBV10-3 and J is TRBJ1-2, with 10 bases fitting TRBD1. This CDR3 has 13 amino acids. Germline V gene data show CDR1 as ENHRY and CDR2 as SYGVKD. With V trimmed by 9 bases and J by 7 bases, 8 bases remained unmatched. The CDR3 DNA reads TGTGCCATAGGGACAGGGGAGGTCAGTGGCTACACCTTC. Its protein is CAIGTGEVSGYTF.

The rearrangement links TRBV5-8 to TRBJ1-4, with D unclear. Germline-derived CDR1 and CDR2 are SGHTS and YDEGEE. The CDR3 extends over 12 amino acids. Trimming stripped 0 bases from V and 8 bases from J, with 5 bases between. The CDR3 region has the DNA TGTGCCAGCAGCTTGGACGGGGAAAAACTGTTTTTT. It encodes CASSLDGEKLFF.

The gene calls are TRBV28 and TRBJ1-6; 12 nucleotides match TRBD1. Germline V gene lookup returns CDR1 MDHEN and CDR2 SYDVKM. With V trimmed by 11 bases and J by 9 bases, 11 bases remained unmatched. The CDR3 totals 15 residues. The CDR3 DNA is TGTGCCTGCTCGGAACCGGGACAGGGGGCTTCACCCCTCCACTTT. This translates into CACSEPGQGASPLHF.

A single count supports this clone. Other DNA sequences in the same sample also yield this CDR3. The CDR3 DNA reads TGCGCCAGCAGCCAGACAGGGAACACTGAAGCTTTCTTT. It is translated as CASSQTGNTEAFF. V and J are TRBV4-3 and TRBJ1-1, with D possibly matching TRBD1 (6 bases). This CDR3 is 13 amino acids long. Germline-derived CDR1 and CDR2 are LGHNA and YSLEER. Deletions cut 3 bases from V and 1 base from J, with 6 bases between.

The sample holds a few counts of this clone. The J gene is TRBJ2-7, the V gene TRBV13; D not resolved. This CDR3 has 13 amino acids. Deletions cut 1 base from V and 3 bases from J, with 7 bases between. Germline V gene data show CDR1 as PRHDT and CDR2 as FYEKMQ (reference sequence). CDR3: CASSLVQVYEQYF. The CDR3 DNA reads TGTGCCAGCAGCTTAGTCCAGGTCTACGAGCAGTACTTC. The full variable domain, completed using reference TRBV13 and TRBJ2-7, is AAGVIQSPRHLIKEKRETATLKCYPIPRHDTVYWYQQGPGQDPQFLISFYEKMQSDKGSIPDRFSAQQFSDYHSELNMSSLELGDSALYFCASSLVQVYEQYFGPGTRLTVT.

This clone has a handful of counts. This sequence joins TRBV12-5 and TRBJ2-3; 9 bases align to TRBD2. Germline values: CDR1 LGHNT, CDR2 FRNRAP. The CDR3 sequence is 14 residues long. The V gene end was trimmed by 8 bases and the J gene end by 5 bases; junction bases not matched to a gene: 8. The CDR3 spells CASQRGALRDTQYF. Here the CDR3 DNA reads TGTGCTAGTCAGCGGGGGGCCCTAAGAGATACGCAGTATTTT.